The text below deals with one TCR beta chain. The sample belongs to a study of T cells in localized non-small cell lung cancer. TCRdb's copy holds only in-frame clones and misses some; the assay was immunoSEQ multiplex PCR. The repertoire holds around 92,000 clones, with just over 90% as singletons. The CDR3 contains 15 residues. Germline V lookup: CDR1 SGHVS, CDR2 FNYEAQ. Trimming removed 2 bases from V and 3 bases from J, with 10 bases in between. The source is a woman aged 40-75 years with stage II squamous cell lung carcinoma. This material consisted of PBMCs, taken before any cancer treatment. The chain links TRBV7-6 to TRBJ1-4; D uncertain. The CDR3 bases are TGTGCCAGCAGCTTAAACCCCGGAGCTAATGAAAAACTGTTTTTT. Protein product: CASSLNPGANEKLFF.